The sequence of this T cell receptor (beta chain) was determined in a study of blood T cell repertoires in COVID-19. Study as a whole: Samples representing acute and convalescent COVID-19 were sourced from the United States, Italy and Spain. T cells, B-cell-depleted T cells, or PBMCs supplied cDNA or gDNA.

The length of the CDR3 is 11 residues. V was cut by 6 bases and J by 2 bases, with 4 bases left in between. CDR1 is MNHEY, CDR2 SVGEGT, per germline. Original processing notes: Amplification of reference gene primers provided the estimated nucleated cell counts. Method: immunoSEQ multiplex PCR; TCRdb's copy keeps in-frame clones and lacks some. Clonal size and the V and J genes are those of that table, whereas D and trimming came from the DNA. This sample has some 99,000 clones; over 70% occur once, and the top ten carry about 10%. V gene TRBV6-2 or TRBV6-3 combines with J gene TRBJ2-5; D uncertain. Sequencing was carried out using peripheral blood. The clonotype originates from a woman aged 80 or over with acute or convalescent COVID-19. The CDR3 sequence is CASSSQETQYF. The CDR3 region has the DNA TGTGCCAGCAGCTCTCAAGAGACCCAGTACTTC.